This TCR beta chain was found in a study of a mutant IDH1 vaccine in newly diagnosed glioma (dated by TCRdb to the early 2020s). About the full investigation: Vaccination started 4-6 weeks after radiotherapy alone, or was given together with temozolomide cycles in the groups whose treatment included chemotherapy. Peripheral blood was drawn at six visits: V03 (baseline), V05, V07, V10, V12 and V13. Longitudinal TCRB deep sequencing was performed for about two dozen treated patients wherever samples were available for exploratory analyses. The week-35 safety follow-up took place at visit V12, and the week-47 end of study took place at visit V13. Of the roughly 34 treated patients, 62.5% were male and approximately 40% were female, and a mean age of approximately 40 years was recorded. Before enrollment, most patients had been given radiochemotherapy with temozolomide as standard therapy, while the rest had received either radiotherapy alone or temozolomide alone.

About this clone itself: The antigen it recognizes is unknown. It has no much larger one-base neighbor in the sample; base qualities were not kept.

Results and caveats for the whole study, not just this receptor: Immune responses induced by the vaccine were seen in 90% to 95% of patients across multiple MHC alleles. The authors noted that analyses of patient blood samples could not be reproduced because of sample limitations. Selection of PBMC samples for TCRB deep sequencing was based on availability. Changes in the top peripheral T cell clonotypes picked up by TCRB sequencing did not appear to be linked to pseudoprogression.

The library relied on the immunoSEQ multiplex PCR assay. Rearranged TCR beta chain sequences were amplified with the hsTCRB Kit following the manufacturer's protocol. An Illumina MiSeq was used to sequence the TCRB libraries. The original methods were these. The kit vendor's proprietary platform handled demultiplexing, trimming and gene mapping. TCRdb re-hosts the immuneACCESS table, in-frame sequences only. Its copies lack some clones; in the studies checked, an unresolved V gene accounts for under half of them, and the cause for the rest is not known. The V and J calls and clone size were taken over from that table, and D and trimming were inferred from the DNA. Within this sample are roughly 25,000 clones, with around four fifths of them counted one time only. The top ten clonotypes cover 30% to 35% of the sample. Reading from cysteine to phenylalanine, the CDR3 counts 15 amino acids. Kept here is only the CDR3 DNA, which spans 45 bases and is read in frame from base 1. The germline ends are 14 bases apart after V is trimmed by 0 bases and J by 6 bases. The germline V gene supplies CDR1 ENHRY and CDR2 SYGVKD.

The label giving this sample's time point can be read as: week 35, safety follow-up. A 20-mer mutant IDH1 peptide at 300 micrograms in Montanide made up each vaccine dose, which was injected subcutaneously together with topical imiquimod. Patients were given eight vaccinations, in weeks 1, 3, 5, 7, 11, 15, 19 and 23, which matched visits V03 through V10. Donors had newly diagnosed WHO grade 3 or 4 IDH1-mutant astrocytomas with loss of nuclear ATRX. The samples were drawn from NOA16, a multicentre, single-arm, open-label phase I trial in Germany that tested a mutant IDH1 peptide vaccine in humans for the first time. Genomic DNA for TCRB sequencing was extracted from EDTA blood using the DNeasy Blood and Tissue Kit.

The starting material was PBMCs, obtained from a glioma patient whose treatment included an IDH1 peptide vaccine. This receptor was identified in a man younger than 40 with glioma. The V and J genes are TRBV10-3 and TRBJ1-2, with an unclear D gene assignment. CDR3 region: CAISESGGQDNGYTF. At the DNA level, the sequence is TGTGCCATCAGTGAGTCAGGAGGGCAGGATAATGGCTACACCTTC.